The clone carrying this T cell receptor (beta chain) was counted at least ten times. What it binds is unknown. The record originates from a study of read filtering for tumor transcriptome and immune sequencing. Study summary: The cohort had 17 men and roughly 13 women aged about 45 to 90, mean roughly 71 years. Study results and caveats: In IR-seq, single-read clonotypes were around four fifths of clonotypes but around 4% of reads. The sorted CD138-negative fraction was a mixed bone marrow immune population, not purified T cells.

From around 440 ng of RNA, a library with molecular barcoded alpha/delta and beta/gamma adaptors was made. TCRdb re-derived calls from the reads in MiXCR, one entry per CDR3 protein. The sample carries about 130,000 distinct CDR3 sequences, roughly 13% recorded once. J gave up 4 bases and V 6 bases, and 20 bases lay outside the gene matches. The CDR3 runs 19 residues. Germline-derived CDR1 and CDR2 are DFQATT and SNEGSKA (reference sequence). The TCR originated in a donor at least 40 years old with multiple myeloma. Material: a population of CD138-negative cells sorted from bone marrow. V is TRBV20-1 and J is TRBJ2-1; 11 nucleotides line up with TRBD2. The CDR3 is CSAARAPGLAVQVYNEQFF. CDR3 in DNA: TGCAGTGCCGCCCGCGCACCGGGACTAGCGGTGCAGGTATACAATGAGCAGTTCTTC.